Following are 29 T cell receptor beta chains from one sample sequenced in a study of metastatic and nonmetastatic thyroid tumors. TCRdb called clones again from the PCR reads with MiXCR. The sample lists about 20,000 clones, 28% occurring once. Before thyroid surgery, none of the patients had received any treatment. Source material: tumor tissue. The origin of the receptors is a female donor with papillary thyroid cancer or a benign thyroid nodule (not recorded which). Some clones in this sample may be carry-over from other donors' samples.

This clone came up many times. Mismatch with germline at one junction end may stem from a read error. At the DNA level, this CDR3 is encoded by other sequences in the same sample as well. The chain couples TRBV7-8 to TRBJ2-3; 12 nucleotides agree with TRBD2. The CDR3 extends over 15 amino acids. Per the germline V gene, CDR1 is SGHVS and CDR2 is FQNEAQ. The CDR3 DNA sequence: TGCGCCAGCAGCTTAAGACTAGCGGGAGATGATACGCAGTATTTT. As protein: CASSLRLAGDDTQYF. Variable domain in full (rest from reference TRBV7-8 and TRBJ2-3): GAGVSQSPRYKVAKRGQDVALRCDPISGHVSLFWYQQALGQGPEFLTYFQNEAQLDKSGLPSDRFFAERPEGSVSTLKIQRTQQEDSAVYLCASSLRLAGDDTQYFGPGTRLTVL.

Regarding this clone: This sequence may be a read error, since a much larger clone differs from it by one base. The V and J genes are TRBV4-1 and TRBJ2-1; D is possibly TRBD2 (6 bases). CDR1 and CDR2 from the germline V gene are MGHRA and YSYEKL. Trimming left V 4 bases short and J 5 bases short, with 18 bases between. This CDR3 has 16 residues. CDR3 in amino acids: CASSRPGSGLDNEQFF. The CDR3 DNA is TGCGCCAGCAGCCGCCCAGGAAGCGGGCTGGACAATGAGCAGTTCTTC.

This clone was counted at least ten times. The rearrangement uses TRBV5-6 and TRBJ2-1; the D is unclear. This CDR3 has 13 residues. Germline CDR1 is SGHDT and CDR2 is YYEEEE. V lost 2 bases to trimming and J lost 6 bases, with 9 bases between them. The CDR3 spells CASSLGSTNEQFF. The CDR3 nucleotides read TGTGCCAGCAGCTTAGGTAGTACCAATGAGCAGTTCTTC.

The rearrangement joins TRBV11-2 to TRBJ2-1; 10 positions agree with TRBD2. V shed 2 bases and J 9 bases; nucleotides not matched to a gene: 13. This CDR3 is built from 17 residues. CDR1 SGHAT and CDR2 FQNNGV come from the germline V gene. CDR3 sequence: CASSLNPPSGSSGEQFF. CDR3 in DNA: TGTGCCAGCAGCTTAAATCCCCCTAGCGGGAGCTCGGGTGAGCAGTTCTTC.

A remark on this clone: This sequence may be a read error, since a much larger clone differs from it by one base. The chain has TRBV6-6 and TRBJ2-3; D perhaps matches TRBD1 (6 bases). The J call may not be correct, given that the DNA end is closer to TRBJ1-5. This CDR3 contains 17 residues. CDR1 is MNHNY, CDR2 SVGAGI, per germline (reference sequence). The CDR3: CASSRTSGGAQRGAQHF. The DNA of the CDR3 is TGTGCCAGCAGTCGGACTAGCGGGGGCGCGCAAAGGGGAGCACAGCATTTT.

The chain links TRBV5-8 to TRBJ2-5, with D perhaps matching TRBD1 or TRBD2 (5 bases each). This CDR3 contains 16 residues. Germline V gives CDR1 SGHTS, CDR2 YDEGEE. Trimming stripped 5 bases from V and 1 base from J, with 18 bases between. In DNA, the CDR3 is TGTGCCAGCAGACGGGGACGTAACCTACTCCAAGAGACCCAGTACTTC. It translates to CASRRGRNLLQETQYF.

This clone was picked up many times. This chain connects TRBV28 to TRBJ2-7; maybe TRBD1 (6 bases). The length of the CDR3 is 13 residues. Germline loops: CDR1 MDHEN, CDR2 SYDVKM. The germline V and J ends were trimmed by 7 bases and 0 bases, with 10 bases remaining between them. The CDR3 nucleotides are TGTGCCAGCATTTCAGGGGACTCCTACGAGCAGTACTTC. Translating it yields CASISGDSYEQYF.

This clone was found many times. This chain connects TRBV7-9 to TRBJ1-1; no definite D call. CDR1 and CDR2 from the germline V gene are SEHNR and FQNEAQ (reference sequence). V was cut by 1 base and J by 1 base, with 4 bases left in between. This CDR3 contains 13 residues. CDR3 sequence: CASSLGENTEAFF. The CDR3 nucleotides are TGTGCCAGCAGCTTAGGGGAGAACACTGAAGCTTTCTTT.

This clone has a count of ten or more. The chain is built from TRBV2 and TRBJ1-1, with 7 bases matching TRBD1. The CDR3 runs 14 residues. Germline values: CDR1 SNHLY, CDR2 FYNNEI. The V and J ends lost 7 bases and 0 bases, in that order; junction bases with no gene match: 5. CDR3 region: CASTWDSMNTEAFF. The CDR3 region has the DNA TGTGCCAGCACCTGGGACAGCATGAACACTGAAGCTTTCTTT.

This clone showed up just a few times. The V gene is TRBV3-1, the J gene TRBJ2-7; tentatively, D is TRBD2 (6 bases). Germline V gene lookup returns CDR1 LGHDT and CDR2 YNNKEL (reference sequence). CDR3 length: 16 residues. Trimming pared 5 bases from V and 7 bases from J, leaving 24 bases between. CDR3 residues: CASSSSGTGSLGEQYF. CDR3 nucleotide sequence: TGTGCCAGCAGCTCCTCCGGGACTGGATCTCTAGGGGAGCAGTACTTC.

V is TRBV5-5 and J is TRBJ1-5; TRBD1 matches 7 bases. After removal of 2 bases from V and 1 base from J, the junction contained 3 bases not matched to a gene. The CDR3 runs 15 residues. Germline loops: CDR1 SGHKS, CDR2 YYEKEE (reference sequence). The CDR3 region has the DNA TGTGCCAGCAGCTTAAACAGGGGAAGCAATCAGCCCCAGCATTTT. Translation gives CASSLNRGSNQPQHF.

J is TRBJ2-7 and V is TRBV28; no definite D call. The V and J ends lost 7 bases and 2 bases respectively, with 18 bases between them. CDR1 and CDR2 from the germline V gene are MDHEN and SYDVKM. The CDR3 has 15 residues. CDR3 sequence (DNA): TGTGCCAGCATTTTTCATAACCCAGCCACCTACGAGCAGTACTTC. Residues: CASIFHNPATYEQYF.

The CDR3 DNA reads as TGCAGTGCTAGTAGGACAGGGTTTAGGTACGAGCAGTACTTC. Protein: CSASRTGFRYEQYF. V and J are TRBV20-1 and TRBJ2-7; 8 nucleotides align to TRBD1. CDR1 and CDR2 from the germline V gene are DFQATT and SNEGSKA (reference sequence). The length of the CDR3 is 14 residues. J gave up 4 bases and V 3 bases, and 8 bases lay outside the gene matches.

This clone was detected ten times or more. V and J are TRBV20-1 and TRBJ2-7, with TRBD1 as a possible D gene (7 bases). V lost 4 bases to trimming and J lost 4 bases, with 20 bases between them. Looked up from germline, CDR1 is DFQATT and CDR2 is SNEGSKA (reference sequence). CDR3 size: 15 residues. CDR3 nucleotide sequence: TGCAGTGCTACCGGGAGTTGGCAGGGGGATTACGAGCAGTACTTC. This gives the protein CSATGSWQGDYEQYF.

The chain recombines TRBV11-2 with TRBJ2-3; D uncertain. The CDR3 length is 15 residues. Trimming took 3 bases from V and 2 from J, leaving 12 bases between them. From germline, CDR1 is SGHAT and CDR2 FQNNGV. The CDR3 nucleotides are TGTGCCAGCAGCTTCCACTCCGGGCCCACAGATACGCAGTATTTT. As protein: CASSFHSGPTDTQYF.

This clone was counted many times. The chain uses TRBV7-9 and TRBJ1-3; the D gene is possibly TRBD1 (5 bases). There are 12 residues in the CDR3. Germline V gene sequence: CDR1 SEHNR, CDR2 FQNEAQ (reference sequence). The V gene lost 5 bases and the J gene lost 14 bases, with 16 bases spanning the gap. In nucleotides, the CDR3 is TGTGCCAGCAGCACTGGGACTTTCCCCCTATATTTT. Its translation is CASSTGTFPLYF.

This clone was observed many times. V gene TRBV28 combines with J gene TRBJ2-7; D is uncertain. The CDR3 covers 15 residues. V dropped 6 bases and J dropped 0 bases, with 15 bases sitting between them. Germline CDR1 MDHEN, CDR2 SYDVKM. The CDR3 region is CASSHNDPSSYEQYF. CDR3 sequence (DNA): TGTGCCAGCAGCCATAATGATCCAAGCTCCTACGAGCAGTACTTC.

This clone has a count of ten or more. The V and J genes are TRBV20-1 and TRBJ2-1, with D unresolved. V lost 0 bases to trimming and J lost 6 bases, with 12 bases between them. CDR1 is DFQATT and CDR2 is SNEGSKA in the germline V gene (reference sequence). The CDR3 contains 14 residues. CDR3 sequence reads: CSARDQARGNEQFF. CDR3 nucleotide sequence: TGCAGTGCTAGAGATCAGGCCAGAGGCAATGAGCAGTTCTTC.

This clone is labeled as medium-sized. CDR3 DNA sequence: TGTGCCAGCGGTGGGGGGACGGTTGCTTTCTTT. Its translation: CASGGGTVAFF. The chain has TRBV6-1 and TRBJ1-1, with a weak D call TRBD1 (5 bases). Germline-derived CDR1 and CDR2 are MNHNS and SASEGT. Trimming removed 8 bases at V and 11 bases at J, with 15 bases between. The CDR3 covers 11 residues.

In this sample, this clone turned up a few times. The chain employs TRBV6-5 and TRBJ2-3, with 7 bases fitting TRBD1. Germline lookup yields CDR1 MNHEY and CDR2 SVGAGI. The CDR3 runs to 15 residues. J was trimmed by 0 bases and V by 6 bases; bases with no gene match: 6. CDR3 sequence: CASSPGQVSTDTQYF. The CDR3, as DNA: TGTGCCAGCAGCCCCGGACAGGTTAGCACAGATACGCAGTATTTT.

The rearrangement uses TRBV20-1 and TRBJ1-3; perhaps TRBD1 as D (6 bases). V dropped 5 bases and J dropped 3 bases, with 11 bases sitting between them. The germline CDR1 and CDR2 sequences are DFQATT and SNEGSKA (reference sequence). The CDR3 totals 13 residues. Here the CDR3 DNA reads TGCAGTGCTCGCGGGGGGCATGGAAACACCATATATTTT. Its protein product is CSARGGHGNTIYF.

There are many counts of this clone. This may arise from a read error, as a much more abundant clone is one base away. The chain couples TRBV12-3 or TRBV12-4 to TRBJ2-5; unclear D gene. The CDR3 totals 11 residues. V was clipped by 3 bases and J by 5 bases, with 4 bases between them. The CDR3 loop reads CASSLEETQYF. The CDR3 nucleotides read TGTGCCAGCAGTTTGGAGGAGACCCAGTACTTC.

This clone has just a few counts. The J gene is TRBJ2-7, the V gene TRBV12-3 or TRBV12-4, with TRBD1 as a possible D gene (5 bases). Trimming took off 8 bases at V and 1 base at J, with 21 bases between the two ends. CDR3 length equals 16 residues. CDR3 sequence (DNA): TGTGCCAGCCGCCCCCCAGTGGACATTGGATCCTACGAGCAGTACTTC. Translating it yields CASRPPVDIGSYEQYF.

J is TRBJ2-3 and V is TRBV20-1; no clear D. Germline lookup yields CDR1 DFQATT and CDR2 SNEGSKA (reference sequence). This CDR3 is 13 amino acids long. Trimming removed 2 bases from V and 7 bases from J, with 13 bases in between. The CDR3 region has the DNA TGCAGTGCTAGAAGACCTGAAAAGCATACGCAGTATTTT. Amino acid sequence: CSARRPEKHTQYF.

This clone was recorded at least ten times. With a much larger clone just one base away, this may be a read error. The CDR3 sequence is CATKNAGMDTGELFF. The CDR3 bases are TGTGCCACCAAAAACGCGGGGATGGACACCGGGGAGCTGTTTTTT. The rearrangement uses TRBV10-3 and TRBJ2-2, with D perhaps TRBD2 (6 bases). Germline V CDR1 and CDR2: ENHRY, SYGVKD. The CDR3 extends over 15 amino acids. Deletions cut 10 bases from V and 3 bases from J, with 18 bases between.

The chain combines TRBV27 with TRBJ2-6; the D gene is possibly TRBD2 (6 bases). V lost 9 bases to trimming and J lost 0 bases, with 18 bases between them. CDR3 length: 17 amino acids. From germline, CDR1 is MNHEY and CDR2 SMNVEV (reference sequence). CDR3 DNA: TGTGCCAGTTCCCGAGGGACGGGGGTCTCTGGGGCCAACGTCCTGACTTTC. Residues: CASSRGTGVSGANVLTF.

This clone was seen more than once but under ten times. The chain carries TRBV11-2 and TRBJ2-1, with D uncertain. Germline CDR1 SGHAT, CDR2 FQNNGV. This CDR3 is built from 17 residues. Trimming cost V 5 bases and J 0 bases, with 17 bases left between them. Written as DNA, the CDR3 is TGTGCCAGCAGCCCCCCGTTGCCCGAGAGCTCCTACAATGAGCAGTTCTTC. Translating it yields CASSPPLPESSYNEQFF.

This chain joins TRBV5-1 and TRBJ2-7; TRBD2 matches at 8 bases. Germline assignment: CDR1 SGHRS and CDR2 YFSETQ. The CDR3 runs to 18 residues. J lost 3 bases, V lost 4 bases, and 18 bases had no gene match. The CDR3 spells CASSPRLGLSGGSYEQYF. Written as DNA, the CDR3 is TGCGCCAGCAGCCCCCGTTTGGGACTATCGGGAGGGAGCTACGAGCAGTACTTC.

CDR3 sequence (DNA): TGTGCCAGCAGCCCAAGGGGACTAGCGGGAGGATTCGCAGATACGCAGTATTTT. Protein sequence: CASSPRGLAGGFADTQYF. V and J are TRBV11-2 and TRBJ2-3, with TRBD2 matching over 15 bases. In germline, CDR1 is SGHAT, CDR2 FQNNGV. This CDR3 is built from 18 residues. The J segment lost 4 bases and the V segment lost 5 bases, leaving 10 bases of the junction unmatched.